This entry concerns a single T cell receptor beta chain. Sequencing used immunoSEQ multiplex PCR; TCRdb keeps in-frame clones, though not all of them. This table has more than 500,000 clones, around 96% appearing once. These data are taken from a study of shared clonotypes between healthy human individuals. Study background: CD4 naive and CD4 memory each took three plates per donor, while CD8 naive took two and CD8 memory one.

Naive CD8 cells comprised CD45RO-negative, CCR7-positively selected cells, excluding terminally differentiated effector memory CD45RA+ cells. The CDR3 has 15 residues. The germline V gene encodes CDR1 SEHNR and CDR2 FQNEAQ (reference sequence). The V end was cut by 5 bases, the J end by 4 bases, with 17 bases between. The receptor was isolated from a woman younger than 45 in good health. Sequenced input: naive CD8+ T cells sorted from blood. This chain connects TRBV7-9 to TRBJ1-1; TRBD1 is a possible D gene (6 bases). The chain's CDR3 is CASSGGGGRLTEAFF. In nucleotides, the CDR3 is TGTGCCAGCAGCGGTGGTGGGGGGCGGCTCACTGAAGCTTTCTTT.